A single sample is the source of the 32 T cell receptor beta chains below, sequenced in a study. TCRdb redid the calling of the RT-PCR reads with MiXCR, one entry per CDR3 protein. The sample has hundreds of thousands of distinct CDR3 sequences, approximately 15% seen once. The source material was memory CD4+ T cells from blood. The receptor set was obtained from a female donor in good health, serving as a healthy control.

This clonotype was seen many times. The V gene is TRBV7-8, the J gene TRBJ2-5; D is unclear. Trimming took off 5 bases at V and 0 bases at J, with 13 bases between the two ends. CDR1 is SGHVS and CDR2 is FQNEAQ in the germline V gene. The CDR3 has 15 amino acids. CDR3 protein: CASSPGGVYQETQYF. CDR3 sequence (DNA): TGTGCCAGCAGCCCCGGCGGTGTGTACCAAGAGACCCAGTACTTC.

This clonotype came up a few times. V is TRBV14 and J is TRBJ2-3, with a weak D call TRBD1 (6 bases). From germline, CDR1 is SGHDN and CDR2 FVKESK. The CDR3 is 15 amino acids. The germline V and J ends were trimmed by 3 bases and 2 bases, with 12 bases remaining between them. CDR3 in DNA: TGTGCCAGCAGCCACCGGGACATCCTCACAGATACGCAGTATTTT. Translating gives CASSHRDILTDTQYF.

The chain has TRBV3-1 and TRBJ1-5; weak D call: TRBD1 (5 bases). The germline V and J ends were trimmed by 0 bases and 4 bases, with 10 bases remaining between them. The length of the CDR3 is 15 residues. Germline CDR1 LGHDT, CDR2 YNNKEL (reference sequence). CDR3 bases: TGTGCCAGCAGCCAAGATACAGCAGGGAATCAGCCCCAGCATTTT. Amino acid sequence: CASSQDTAGNQPQHF.

This clonotype was detected ten times or more. The rearrangement uses TRBV3-1 and TRBJ1-2; TRBD1 agrees at 7 bases. Per the germline V gene, CDR1 is LGHDT and CDR2 is YNNKEL (reference sequence). The CDR3 loop spans 13 amino acids. Trimming cost V 1 base and J 7 bases; bases outside gene matches: 3. The chain's CDR3 is CASSQGGGRGYTF. Here the CDR3 DNA reads TGTGCCAGCAGCCAAGGAGGGGGCCGTGGCTACACCTTC.

The V call is TRBV4-2, the J call TRBJ2-7; TRBD1 matches 8 bases. CDR1 LGHNA and CDR2 YNFKEQ come from the germline V gene. The CDR3 sequence is 15 residues long. V dropped 0 bases and J dropped 1; count of bases not matched to a gene: 2. The chain's CDR3 is CASSQETGVSYEQYF. The CDR3 coding sequence is TGTGCCAGCAGCCAAGAGACAGGGGTATCCTACGAGCAGTACTTC.

This clonotype was seen many times. V and J are TRBV4-2 and TRBJ1-1; possibly TRBD1 for D (6 bases). Germline CDR1 reads LGHNA; CDR2 reads YNFKEQ. This CDR3 spans 14 amino acids. The V gene lost 4 bases and the J gene lost 5 bases, with 14 bases spanning the gap. DNA of the CDR3: TGTGCCAGCAGCCGACCTGGCAGGGGTACTGAAGCTTTCTTT. Protein: CASSRPGRGTEAFF.

This sequence joins TRBV21-1 and TRBJ2-7; the listed D gene, TRBD2, was not tested against the DNA. TRBV21-1 is recorded as a pseudogene. The CDR3 covers 15 residues. The DNA of the CDR3 is TGTGCCAGCAGCAGAGAGGCGGGAAGCACCTACGAGCAGTACTTC. This encodes CASSREAGSTYEQYF.

This clonotype was detected many times. The chain combines TRBV28 with TRBJ2-1, with D perhaps TRBD2 (6 bases). Germline CDR1 is MDHEN and CDR2 is SYDVKM. Trimming removed 7 bases at V and 5 bases at J, with 12 bases between. There are 13 residues in the CDR3. The CDR3 reads CASKPGGHNEQFF. The CDR3 nucleotides are TGTGCCAGCAAACCCGGAGGGCACAATGAGCAGTTCTTC. The entire variable domain, with the rest obtained from reference TRBV28 and TRBJ2-1, is as follows: DVKVTQSSRYLVKRTGEKVFLECVQDMDHENMFWYRQDPGLGLRLIYFSYDVKMKEKGDIPEGYSVSREKKERFSLILESASTNQTSMYLCASKPGGHNEQFFGPGTRLTVL.

The rearrangement links TRBV28 to TRBJ2-3; a weak D match, TRBD1 (5 bases). The length of the CDR3 is 16 residues. The V end was cut by 6 bases, the J end by 3 bases, with 19 bases between. Looked up from germline, CDR1 is MDHEN and CDR2 is SYDVKM. CDR3 bases: TGTGCCAGCAGCCCCAGGAATTGGGGCTGGACAGATACGCAGTATTTT. This codes for CASSPRNWGWTDTQYF. Variable domain in full (rest from reference TRBV28 and TRBJ2-3): DVKVTQSSRYLVKRTGEKVFLECVQDMDHENMFWYRQDPGLGLRLIYFSYDVKMKEKGDIPEGYSVSREKKERFSLILESASTNQTSMYLCASSPRNWGWTDTQYFGPGTRLTVL.

The chain links TRBV30 to TRBJ1-2; D may be TRBD1 (6 bases). Trimming pared 2 bases from V and 4 bases from J, leaving 14 bases between. This CDR3 comprises 14 residues. Germline CDR1 and CDR2: GTSNPN and SVGIG (reference sequence). CDR3 residues: CAWSRGQSIYGYTF. The CDR3 bases are TGTGCCTGGAGTAGAGGACAGAGCATCTATGGCTACACCTTC.

V usage is TRBV7-2 and J usage is TRBJ2-3, with TRBD1 as a possible D gene (5 bases). Germline CDR1 reads SGHTA; CDR2 reads FQGNSA. The CDR3 totals 18 residues. V was trimmed by 5 bases and J by 2 bases, leaving 23 bases between them. CDR3: CASSPDGMGLMITDTQYF. CDR3 DNA sequence: TGTGCCAGCAGCCCAGACGGAATGGGGCTGATGATCACAGATACGCAGTATTTT.

This clonotype was observed a few times. The chain carries TRBV12-3 or TRBV12-4 and TRBJ1-4, with D possibly being TRBD1 (6 bases). Trimming removed 2 bases from V and 7 bases from J, with 14 bases in between. CDR3 length: 15 amino acids. This chain's CDR3 is CASSLPARGGEKLFF. The CDR3 DNA reads TGTGCCAGCAGTTTACCGGCCAGGGGTGGTGAAAAACTGTTTTTT.

This chain links TRBV20-1 with TRBJ2-7, with 8 positions matching TRBD2. Germline lookup yields CDR1 DFQATT and CDR2 SNEGSKA (reference sequence). The CDR3 runs 14 residues. V lost 5 bases and J lost 3; bases outside the gene matches: 9. The CDR3 DNA is TGCAGTGCTCACCCCGGGACTAGAAGCTACGAGCAGTACTTC. Translated, it gives CSAHPGTRSYEQYF.

This clonotype appeared a few times. The rearrangement uses TRBV3-1 and TRBJ1-2, with 9 positions matching TRBD1. Germline V lookup: CDR1 LGHDT, CDR2 YNNKEL (reference sequence). This CDR3 comprises 14 residues. The V segment lost 5 bases and the J segment 5 bases; nucleotides outside the gene matches: 6. The CDR3 protein is CASSTDRGTYGYTF. CDR3 sequence (DNA): TGTGCCAGCAGCACAGACAGGGGGACGTATGGCTACACCTTC.

This sequence joins TRBV7-9 and TRBJ1-6; 12 bases agree with TRBD1. The length of the CDR3 is 18 residues. CDR1 and CDR2 from the germline V gene are SEHNR and FQNEAQ (reference sequence). The trim removed 3 bases at V and 10 bases at J, leaving 13 bases unmatched. The DNA of the CDR3 is TGTGCCAGCAGCTTTTCCGGGACAGGGGGCCATTTAGGCTCACCCCTCCACTTT. It codes for CASSFSGTGGHLGSPLHF.

This clonotype was picked up a small number of times. This chain uses TRBV30 with TRBJ2-5; D unclear. The germline V gene has CDR1 GTSNPN and CDR2 SVGIG (reference sequence). V lost 0 bases, J lost 4 bases, and 6 bases lay in between. The CDR3 runs 12 residues. CDR3 amino acids: CAWSVGGETQYF. DNA for the CDR3: TGTGCCTGGAGTGTAGGTGGAGAGACCCAGTACTTC.

This clonotype was observed a few times. The chain employs TRBV10-3 and TRBJ2-3, with D possibly being TRBD2 (6 bases). The germline CDR1 and CDR2 sequences are ENHRY and SYGVKD. This CDR3 is 13 amino acids long. V gave up 6 bases and J gave up 6 bases, with 13 bases separating them. CDR3 nucleotide sequence: TGTGCCATCAGATCCGGGGAGGTGGATACGCAGTATTTT. This gives the protein CAIRSGEVDTQYF.

The chain recombines TRBV20-1 with TRBJ1-2, with TRBD1 identical over 7 bases. The ends lost 1 base at V and 4 bases at J; junction bases unmatched: 3. Germline CDR1 and CDR2: DFQATT and SNEGSKA (reference sequence). The length of the CDR3 is 13 residues. The CDR3, as DNA: TGCAGTGCTAGAGCTGCAGGGGGCTATGGCTACACCTTC. Its protein is CSARAAGGYGYTF.

The chain joins TRBV7-2 to TRBJ1-1; maybe TRBD1 (5 bases). From germline, CDR1 is SGHTA and CDR2 FQGNSA. The CDR3 sequence is 16 residues long. The germline V and J ends were trimmed by 4 bases and 1 base, with 16 bases remaining between them. The CDR3 DNA sequence: TGTGCCAGCAGCTCGCGGTCGGGGACGGGGAACACTGAAGCTTTCTTT. The encoded protein is CASSSRSGTGNTEAFF.

The CDR3 region has the DNA TGTGCCAGCAGCCAAGATTTAGGCCTAGCGGGAAGATCCACCCCCTACGAGCAGTACTTC. It is translated as CASSQDLGLAGRSTPYEQYF. The chain is built from TRBV4-2 and TRBJ2-5; the match to TRBD2 covers 9 bases. Near its end, the DNA agrees better with TRBJ2-7, so the J call may be wrong. CDR3 length: 20 amino acids. From germline, CDR1 is LGHNA and CDR2 YNFKEQ.

This clonotype appeared many times. V is TRBV5-1 and J is TRBJ2-5, with 8 bases fitting TRBD1. From germline, CDR1 is SGHRS and CDR2 YFSETQ. This CDR3 has 15 amino acids. J was trimmed by 5 bases and V by 1 base; bases with no gene match: 7. CDR3 amino acids: CASSLYSDRGETQYF. CDR3 DNA sequence: TGCGCCAGCAGCTTGTATTCTGACAGGGGTGAGACCCAGTACTTC.

This clonotype was observed a handful of times. Here the CDR3 DNA reads TGTGCCATCAGTGAACCCGGGGGGGGAACTAGCACAGATACGCAGTATTTT. Translation gives CAISEPGGGTSTDTQYF. This sequence joins TRBV10-3 and TRBJ2-3; 8 bases match TRBD2. In germline, CDR1 is ENHRY, CDR2 SYGVKD. The V gene end was trimmed by 3 bases and the J gene end by 0 bases; junction bases not matched to a gene: 8. This CDR3 contains 17 residues.

The chain combines TRBV20-1 with TRBJ1-4; TRBD1 matches at 7 bases. The CDR3 has 15 amino acids. The V and J ends lost 3 bases and 0 bases, in that order; junction bases with no gene match: 4. The germline gives CDR1 DFQATT, CDR2 SNEGSKA (reference sequence). The CDR3 DNA sequence: TGCAGTGCTAGGGGGACAGCTGCAACTAATGAAAAACTGTTTTTT. It codes for CSARGTAATNEKLFF.

There are a few counts of this clonotype. The chain carries TRBV12-3 or TRBV12-4 and TRBJ1-3, with D perhaps TRBD1 (5 bases). Trimming pared 4 bases from V and 0 bases from J, leaving 10 bases between. The length of the CDR3 is 15 residues. DNA of the CDR3: TGTGCCAGCAGTTGGGCCGGGGGCTCTGGAAACACCATATATTTT. Translating gives CASSWAGGSGNTIYF.

In this sample, this clonotype turned up many times. The chain combines TRBV18 with TRBJ1-5; a weak D match, TRBD1 (5 bases). Germline-derived CDR1 and CDR2 are KGHSH and LQKENI. The CDR3 extends over 13 amino acids. The V end lost 3 bases, the J end lost 4 bases, and 7 bases lay between the germline ends. CDR3 DNA sequence: TGTGCCAGCTCACCGGGGGGGAATCAGCCCCAGCATTTT. Protein: CASSPGGNQPQHF.

J is TRBJ2-1 and V is TRBV10-3, with 8 bases that match TRBD1. With 3 bases clipped from V and 3 bases from J, the junction kept 1 base outside the gene matches. Germline V gives CDR1 ENHRY, CDR2 SYGVKD. The CDR3 consists of 14 residues. CDR3 loop: CAISDRGRYNEQFF. The DNA for the CDR3 is TGTGCCATCAGTGACAGGGGGCGCTACAATGAGCAGTTCTTC.

In this sample, this clonotype turned up a few times. The chain is built from TRBV18 and TRBJ2-7; 9 nucleotides align to TRBD1. The germline V gene encodes CDR1 KGHSH and CDR2 LQKENI. With V trimmed by 0 bases and J by 0 bases, 3 bases remained unmatched. This CDR3 has 16 amino acids. The CDR3 protein is CASSPPAGQGSYEQYF. CDR3 nucleotide sequence: TGTGCCAGCTCACCACCGGCGGGACAGGGCTCCTACGAGCAGTACTTC.

The chain employs TRBV28 and TRBJ2-7; perhaps D is TRBD1 or TRBD2 (5 bases each). CDR1 is MDHEN, CDR2 SYDVKM, per germline. The V gene lost 6 bases and the J gene lost 2 bases, with 14 bases spanning the gap. CDR3 length: 14 amino acids. The DNA for the CDR3 is TGTGCCAGCAGCCTCCTGGGGGATACCTACGAGCAGTACTTC. Protein: CASSLLGDTYEQYF. The variable domain in full, with the rest retrieved from reference TRBV28 and TRBJ2-7, is DVKVTQSSRYLVKRTGEKVFLECVQDMDHENMFWYRQDPGLGLRLIYFSYDVKMKEKGDIPEGYSVSREKKERFSLILESASTNQTSMYLCASSLLGDTYEQYFGPGTRLTVT.

This clonotype was observed many times. The V call is TRBV6-2 or TRBV6-3, the J call TRBJ1-5; no firm D call. The V and J ends lost 2 bases and 4 bases respectively, with 12 bases between them. The V gene's germline CDR1 is MNHEY and CDR2 SVGEGT. The CDR3 length is 15 residues. The CDR3 region has the DNA TGTGCCAGCAGTTACAGTATACGGAAAAATCAGCCCCAGCATTTT. Protein sequence: CASSYSIRKNQPQHF.

A few counts support this clonotype. The V and J genes are TRBV6-1 and TRBJ1-5; D call uncertain. This CDR3 spans 13 amino acids. Germline values: CDR1 MNHNS, CDR2 SASEGT. Trimming pared 0 bases from V and 9 bases from J, leaving 9 bases between. The CDR3 sequence is CASSEASRRPQHF. CDR3 DNA sequence: TGTGCCAGCAGTGAAGCCTCCAGGCGGCCCCAGCATTTT.

This clonotype was observed many times. The J gene is TRBJ1-2, the V gene TRBV6-5; 11 nucleotides match TRBD1. CDR1 is MNHEY, CDR2 SVGAGI, per germline. Germline trimming cut 4 bases from V and 6 bases from J; bases unmatched to any gene: 1. This CDR3 contains 13 residues. The CDR3: CASSWGQGDGYTF. DNA of the CDR3: TGTGCCAGCAGTTGGGGACAGGGGGATGGCTACACCTTC.

This clonotype appeared many times. The chain recombines TRBV7-3 with TRBJ1-2, with D maybe TRBD1 (5 bases). The CDR3 spans 14 residues. V lost 5 bases, J lost 3 bases, and 13 bases lay in between. Germline CDR1 SGHTA, CDR2 FQGTGA. The CDR3 here is CASSPRGGDYGYTF. In DNA, the CDR3 is TGTGCCAGCAGCCCGCGGGGGGGAGACTATGGCTACACCTTC.